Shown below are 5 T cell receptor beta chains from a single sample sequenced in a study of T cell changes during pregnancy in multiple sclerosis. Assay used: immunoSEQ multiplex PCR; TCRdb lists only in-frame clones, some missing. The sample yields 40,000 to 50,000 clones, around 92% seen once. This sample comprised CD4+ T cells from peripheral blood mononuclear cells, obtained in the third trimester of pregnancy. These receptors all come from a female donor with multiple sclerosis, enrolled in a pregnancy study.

The CDR3 loop reads CSVERLAGGGVQFF. As DNA, the CDR3 is TGCAGCGTTGAGAGGCTAGCGGGAGGGGGAGTGCAGTTCTTC. The rearrangement joins TRBV29-1 to TRBJ2-1, with TRBD2 matching 12 bases. Per the germline V gene, CDR1 is SQVTM and CDR2 is ANQGSEA. V lost 3 bases to trimming and J lost 12 bases; unmatched junction nucleotides: 9. The CDR3 extends over 14 amino acids.

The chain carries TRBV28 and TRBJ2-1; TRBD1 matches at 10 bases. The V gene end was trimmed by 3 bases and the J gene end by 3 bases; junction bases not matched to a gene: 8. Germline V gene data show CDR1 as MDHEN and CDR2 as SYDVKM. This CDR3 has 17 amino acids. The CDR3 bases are TGTGCCAGCAGTTTGGTAATGGGACAGGGGAGCTACAATGAGCAGTTCTTC. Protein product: CASSLVMGQGSYNEQFF.

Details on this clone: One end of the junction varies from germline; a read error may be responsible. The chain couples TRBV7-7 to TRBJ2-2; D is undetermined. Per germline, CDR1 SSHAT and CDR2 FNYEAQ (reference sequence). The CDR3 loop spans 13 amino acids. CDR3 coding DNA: TGTGCTAGCAGCTCTGGAGTCACCGGGGAGCTGTTTTTT. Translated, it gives CASSSGVTGELFF.

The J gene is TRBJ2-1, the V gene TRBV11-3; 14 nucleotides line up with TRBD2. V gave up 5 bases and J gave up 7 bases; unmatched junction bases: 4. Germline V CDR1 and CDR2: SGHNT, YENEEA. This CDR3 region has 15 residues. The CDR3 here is CASSPRTSGRNEQFF. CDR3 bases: TGTGCCAGCAGCCCGAGGACTAGCGGGAGGAATGAGCAGTTCTTC.

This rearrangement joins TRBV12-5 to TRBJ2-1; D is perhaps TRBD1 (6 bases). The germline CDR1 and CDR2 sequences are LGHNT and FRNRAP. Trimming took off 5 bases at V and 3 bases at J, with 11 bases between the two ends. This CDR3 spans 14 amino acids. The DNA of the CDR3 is TGTGCTAGTGGTGCAGGGGCACTCTACAATGAGCAGTTCTTC. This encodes CASGAGALYNEQFF.